The clone carrying this TCR beta chain has only one observation. At one boundary the junction diverges from the germline segment, which might be a read error. The data are from a study of cytomegalovirus exposure and HLA in healthy donors. CDR1 and CDR2 (germline): SNHLY, FYNNEI. The CDR3 is 15 residues long. With 60 Vbeta and 13 Jbeta primers, the PCR was carried out. Only in-frame clones appear in the TCRdb table, and some are missing; sequencing was by immunoSEQ multiplex PCR. This table has 110,000 or so clones, 81% appearing once. Specimen: PBMCs. J is TRBJ2-1 and V is TRBV2; 8 bases match TRBD2. The TCR was taken from a woman aged 30 to 39 in good health and CMV-seronegative. CDR3 amino acids: CAGSEPGGVKNEQFF. The CDR3 DNA reads TGTGCCGGCAGTGAGCCGGGAGGGGTTAAAAATGAGCAGTTCTTC.